This T cell receptor beta chain was observed in a study of T cells in Graves' hyperthyroidism and ophthalmopathy (dated by TCRdb to the late 2010s). Study-level background: Peripheral blood samples were taken at the time of initial diagnosis, prior to any treatment. The 95 to 100 discovery patients were randomly divided into training and test sets at a 7:3 ratio. Prospective prediction of ophthalmopathy was tested in an independent validation cohort of approximately 18 hyperthyroidism patients and 15 to 17 patients who later progressed to ophthalmopathy. In addition, the study compared T-cell repertoires in thyroid tissue and in blood from five to seven Graves' hyperthyroidism patients. The paper describes TCR Vbeta CDR3 sequencing of 120 to 150 peripheral blood samples, made up of 43 ophthalmopathy patients, around 73 hyperthyroidism patients and 17 progressor patients. Once sampling was done, hyperthyroidism patients were given methimazole at a starting dose of 30 mg daily, whereas ophthalmopathy patients were given high-dose intravenous methylprednisolone. To identify distinguishing TCR V-J signatures, a discovery cohort of roughly 100 patients was used, comprising roughly 45 with Graves' ophthalmopathy and 57 with stable Graves' hyperthyroidism. Broad study findings and their caveats: Most expanded thyroid clonotypes (frequency above 0.001) were also detected in blood, a finding suggesting that blood repertoires may reflect thyroid immune responses. Sample size was not statistically predetermined, and investigators were not blinded to group allocation. In validation, the model predicted progression to ophthalmopathy a median of roughly six months before onset, with approximately 68% sensitivity and 72.22% specificity. A model built on a 13 V-J signature distinguished ophthalmopathy from stable hyperthyroidism, reaching around 88% sensitivity and around 81% specificity in cross-validation and 80%/75% in testing.

The TCR beta CDR3 regions were amplified from the RNA transcripts. For the first round of RT-PCR on the TCR CDR3, the HTBI primer set was used together with the Qiagen OneStep RT-PCR kit. A second multiplex PCR round built the libraries, followed by size selection and purification. Libraries were sequenced paired-end with 100 bp reads on an Illumina HiSeq2000. The study's own analysis went as follows. Raw data were processed with SOAPnuke, discarding reads with adapters, uncalled bases, mean Phred below 15, or no exact constant-primer or identifier match. High-quality paired reads were merged with COPE v1.2.5, and unique nucleotide sequences were defined as clonotypes. MiTCR v1.1 was used to align clonotypes to the IMGT TRBV, TRBD and TRBJ reference segments. Analysis was restricted to V-J combinations with a frequency above 0.0001, which covered just over 98% of repertoires. The TCS score was defined as F50 (clonal expansion) divided by E x V (chaos), with BLOSUM62-based TCRdist calculated between CDR3 peptides within each V-J. Welch's t-statistics and random forest reduced roughly 500 V-J features to fewer than 15, which were used in a naive Bayes classifier (R e1071). Clones were called with MiXCR by TCRdb after fastp trimmed the public reads at Q25, and only in-frame beta chains were retained. Identical CDR3 protein sequences are pooled into one entry, listed with their most common genes and DNA. It is TCRdb's table, rather than the study itself, that gives the V and J calls and clone size. For this sample the table gives about 590,000 distinct CDR3 sequences, of which 15% to 18% were detected only once. Around 7.3% of the sample is held by the ten biggest clonotypes.

Trimming takes 2 bases from V and 0 bases from J, and the germline ends sit 11 bases apart. Reading the germline V gene gives CDR1 SNHLY and CDR2 FYNNEI. Including cysteine and phenylalanine, the CDR3 has 16 amino acids. The entry retains the CDR3 DNA only, 48 bases that are in frame from base 1. Stable Graves' hyperthyroidism was defined as the absence of progression to ophthalmopathy over 18 months of follow-up. Hyperthyroidism patients were newly diagnosed, with disease duration under 2 months, and aged 18 to 65 years. Exclusion was applied to patients with uncontrolled infections, other autoimmune diseases, pregnancy or lactation. Clinical symptoms, serum thyroxine and TRAb, thyroid ultrasound, and orbital computed tomography formed the basis for the diagnoses. PBMCs were separated from 10 ml of fresh peripheral blood using Ficoll-Paque density gradient centrifugation. Trizol reagent was used to extract total RNA, and RNA quality was then checked on an Agilent 2100 Bioanalyzer.

This clonotype was recorded at least ten times. This receptor's antigen is unknown. No quality values exist for individual bases; no much larger clone is one base distant. The material sequenced was blood. The sequence is built from TRBV2 and TRBJ1-5; the D gene is perhaps TRBD1, from 5 matching bases. The sequence derives from a woman between 25 and 40 years old with Graves' hyperthyroidism. The CDR3 protein is CASSELVGDSNQPQHF. In nucleotide form, the sequence is TGTGCCAGCAGTGAACTGGTAGGGGATAGCAATCAGCCCCAGCATTTT.